These 27 T cell receptor beta chains share one sample of origin, sequenced in a study of shared clonotypes between healthy human individuals. Only in-frame clones appear in the TCRdb table, and some are missing; sequencing was by immunoSEQ multiplex PCR. The repertoire holds over a million clones, with around three quarters as singletons. The sequenced sample consisted of memory CD4+ T cells from PBMCs. Subset specified: CD45RA-negative fraction. The receptor set was obtained from a young man in good health. Some clones in this sample may be carry-over from other donors' samples.

This rearrangement joins TRBV28 to TRBJ2-1; 8 bases match TRBD1. Per germline, CDR1 MDHEN and CDR2 SYDVKM. This CDR3 comprises 16 residues. Germline trimming cut 1 base from V and 2 bases from J; bases unmatched to any gene: 4. The CDR3 DNA reads as TGTGCCAGCAGTTTATATGGGACAGGCACCTACAATGAGCAGTTCTTC. It translates to CASSLYGTGTYNEQFF. Looking up the rest from reference TRBV28 and TRBJ2-1 gives the full variable domain: DVKVTQSSRYLVKRTGEKVFLECVQDMDHENMFWYRQDPGLGLRLIYFSYDVKMKEKGDIPEGYSVSREKKERFSLILESASTNQTSMYLCASSLYGTGTYNEQFFGPGTRLTVL.

This clone has just one count. Other DNA sequences in the same sample also yield this CDR3. The chain joins TRBV30 to TRBJ2-7; tentative D call: TRBD1 (8 bases). CDR3 length: 14 amino acids. The V end was cut by 4 bases, the J end by 7 bases, with 20 bases between. CDR1 is GTSNPN and CDR2 is SVGIG in the germline V gene (reference sequence). CDR3 bases: TGTGCCTGGACCGGGGGGACAGGTGGGCGGGAGCAGTACTTC. Its translation is CAWTGGTGGREQYF.

The V call is TRBV4-3, the J call TRBJ2-1, with a tentative D call TRBD2 (6 bases). Germline V gene data show CDR1 as LGHNA and CDR2 as YSLEER. V lost 2 bases to trimming and J lost 4 bases, with 15 bases between them. The CDR3 loop spans 16 amino acids. The CDR3 here is CASSQILGLEYNEQFF. The DNA for the CDR3 is TGCGCCAGCAGCCAAATACTGGGACTCGAGTACAATGAGCAGTTCTTC.

The chain is built from TRBV28 and TRBJ1-2; D is unclear. The CDR3 spans 12 residues. The V end lost 2 bases, the J end lost 5 bases, and 6 bases lay between the germline ends. From germline, CDR1 is MDHEN and CDR2 SYDVKM. The CDR3 loop is CASSLKSYGYTF. The CDR3 DNA is TGTGCCAGCAGTTTAAAGAGTTATGGCTACACCTTC.

The chain joins TRBV2 to TRBJ1-5; 9 bases fit TRBD1. Germline V gives CDR1 SNHLY, CDR2 FYNNEI. The CDR3 totals 14 residues. With V trimmed by 9 bases and J by 5 bases, 8 bases remained unmatched. CDR3 protein: CASGGRDRDQPQHF. The CDR3 nucleotides are TGTGCCAGTGGAGGACGGGACAGGGATCAGCCCCAGCATTTT.

The chain recombines TRBV28 with TRBJ2-1; perhaps TRBD1 as D (6 bases). V gave up 4 bases and J gave up 9 bases, with 19 bases separating them. Germline V lookup: CDR1 MDHEN, CDR2 SYDVKM. CDR3 size: 15 residues. The CDR3 is CASSSPSSIGGEQFF. CDR3 in DNA: TGTGCCAGCAGTTCACCCTCCTCGATAGGGGGTGAGCAGTTCTTC.

This clone has more than one count but fewer than ten. The V call is TRBV20-1, the J call TRBJ1-1; tentatively, D is TRBD1 (5 bases). CDR1 and CDR2 (germline): DFQATT, SNEGSKA (reference sequence). With 5 bases removed from V and 8 bases from J, the gap between germline ends came to 12 bases. The CDR3 is 11 residues long. This chain's CDR3 is CSADDSPEAFF. The CDR3 DNA is TGCAGTGCTGATGACAGTCCGGAAGCTTTCTTT.

The chain has TRBV7-2 and TRBJ2-1, with 8 bases identical to TRBD2. V gave up 6 bases and J gave up 7 bases; unmatched junction bases: 11. The CDR3 is 15 residues long. Germline loops: CDR1 SGHTA, CDR2 FQGNSA. The CDR3 reads CASRQQSGSVNEQFF. The CDR3 DNA reads as TGTGCCAGCAGGCAACAGAGCGGGAGTGTGAATGAGCAGTTCTTC.

V and J are TRBV18 and TRBJ1-4; D not resolved. The CDR3 is made up of 15 amino acids. Germline V gene sequence: CDR1 KGHSH, CDR2 LQKENI. V lost 2 bases and J 3 bases, leaving 10 bases between the germline ends. The DNA of the CDR3 is TGTGCCAGCTCACCAATGGGCGGACCTAATGAAAAACTGTTTTTT. Amino acid sequence: CASSPMGGPNEKLFF.

The V call is TRBV5-4, the J call TRBJ2-4; 9 positions match TRBD2. The CDR3 runs 17 residues. Trimming at V came to 4 bases and at J to 3 bases, leaving 11 bases not matched to a gene. Germline CDR1 and CDR2: SGHNT and YYREEE (reference sequence). Here the CDR3 reads CASSPRGGGSGKNIQYF. The CDR3, as DNA: TGTGCCAGCAGCCCGCGGGGGGGTGGTTCGGGCAAAAACATTCAGTACTTC.

On this clone: The identical CDR3 is also encoded by other nucleotide sequences in the sample. The chain is built from TRBV2 and TRBJ1-5, with D unresolved. In germline, CDR1 is SNHLY, CDR2 FYNNEI. This CDR3 has 14 residues. Trimming cost V 1 base and J 5 bases, with 9 bases left between them. This CDR3 is CASSEGGPYQPQHF. The CDR3 nucleotides read TGTGCCAGCAGTGAAGGCGGGCCGTATCAGCCCCAGCATTTT.

The rearrangement links TRBV30 to TRBJ1-5; D is ambiguous. Trimming stripped 2 bases from V and 4 bases from J, with 9 bases between. The CDR3 spans 13 residues. CDR1 GTSNPN and CDR2 SVGIG come from the germline V gene (reference sequence). CDR3 in amino acids: CAWSRSGNQPQHF. The CDR3 DNA is TGTGCCTGGAGTCGGTCGGGGAATCAGCCCCAGCATTTT. Looking up the rest from reference TRBV30 and TRBJ1-5 gives the full variable domain: SQTIHQWPATLVQPVGSPLSLECTVEGTSNPNLYWYRQAAGRGLQLLFYSVGIGQISSEVPQNLSASRPQDRQFILSSKKLLLSDSGFYLCAWSRSGNQPQHFGDGTRLSIL.

This rearrangement joins TRBV28 to TRBJ1-4; possible D gene TRBD1, 5 bases. Germline assignment: CDR1 MDHEN and CDR2 SYDVKM. The germline V and J ends were trimmed by 6 bases and 8 bases, with 19 bases remaining between them. The CDR3 is 15 residues long. This CDR3 reads CASSQGLHDGEKLFF. The CDR3 DNA reads as TGTGCCAGCAGCCAGGGTCTCCACGATGGGGAAAAACTGTTTTTT.

The chain couples TRBV30 to TRBJ1-6; 7 positions agree with TRBD1. J lost 14 bases, V lost 5 bases, and 12 bases had no gene match. Looked up from germline, CDR1 is GTSNPN and CDR2 is SVGIG (reference sequence). This CDR3 is built from 13 residues. The CDR3 DNA is TGTGCCTGGGATTCTGGACAGGAGCTATCCCTCCACTTT. Translating gives CAWDSGQELSLHF.

The chain uses TRBV6-6 and TRBJ2-2; possibly TRBD2 for D (7 bases). The CDR3 has 16 amino acids. Germline CDR1 MNHNY, CDR2 SVGAGI (reference sequence). The ends were cut back, 6 bases at V and 5 bases at J, with 19 bases in the middle. CDR3 nucleotides: TGTGCCAGCAGCCACCCGGGCGGGGGCTCGACCGGGGAGCTGTTTTTT. Encoded protein: CASSHPGGGSTGELFF.

The chain carries TRBV6-1 and TRBJ1-2; 7 bases agree with TRBD1. J gave up 8 bases and V 5 bases, and 8 bases lay outside the gene matches. The length of the CDR3 is 13 residues. CDR1 and CDR2 (germline): MNHNS, SASEGT. DNA of the CDR3: TGTGCCAGCAGTCCCCGACAGGGATGGGGCTACACCTTC. Translation gives CASSPRQGWGYTF.

This chain connects TRBV25-1 to TRBJ2-5, with D hard to call. Trimming took off 4 bases at V and 9 bases at J, with 6 bases between the two ends. The CDR3 loop spans 10 amino acids. CDR1 and CDR2 from the germline V gene are MGHDK and SYGVNS. CDR3 sequence (DNA): TGTGCCAGCAGTGGAACGGCCCAGTACTTC. Its protein is CASSGTAQYF.

The rearrangement links TRBV2 to TRBJ2-1; D uncertain. Germline values: CDR1 SNHLY, CDR2 FYNNEI. V lost 5 bases, J lost 4 bases, and 15 bases lay in between. The length of the CDR3 is 15 residues. CDR3 sequence reads: CASSYELNLYNEQFF. CDR3 nucleotides: TGTGCCAGCAGTTATGAGTTAAACCTTTACAATGAGCAGTTCTTC. Combining the CDR3 with reference TRBV2 and TRBJ2-1 gives the whole variable domain EPEVTQTPSHQVTQMGQEVILRCVPISNHLYFYWYRQILGQKVEFLVSFYNNEISEKSEIFDDQFSVERPDGSNFTLKIRSTKLEDSAMYFCASSYELNLYNEQFFGPGTRLTVL.

The rearrangement joins TRBV6-5 to TRBJ1-1; D gene uncertain. Germline V gives CDR1 MNHEY, CDR2 SVGAGI. This CDR3 has 15 amino acids. V dropped 7 bases and J dropped 1 base, with 16 bases sitting between them. CDR3 in DNA: TGTGCCAGCAACGCCTTCGGCGCCTGGAACACTGAAGCTTTCTTT. This codes for CASNAFGAWNTEAFF.

The CDR3 loop is CASIAGGNYNEQFF. CDR3 nucleotides: TGTGCCAGCATAGCGGGAGGGAATTACAATGAGCAGTTCTTC. The chain has TRBV27 and TRBJ2-1; TRBD2 aligns across 11 bases. V shed 7 bases and J 4 bases; nucleotides not matched to a gene: 3. The CDR3 loop spans 14 amino acids. Germline CDR1 reads MNHEY; CDR2 reads SMNVEV (reference sequence).

V is TRBV2 and J is TRBJ2-3; either TRBD1 or TRBD2 may fit D (6 bases each). The CDR3 loop spans 12 amino acids. V was pared by 11 bases and J by 2 bases, with 11 bases between. CDR1 and CDR2 from the germline V gene are SNHLY and FYNNEI. The CDR3 region is CAGGGPTDTQYF. The CDR3 coding sequence is TGTGCCGGAGGGGGGCCCACAGATACGCAGTATTTT.

The chain links TRBV4-3 to TRBJ2-7; 11 positions agree with TRBD2. Per germline, CDR1 LGHNA and CDR2 YSLEER. Losses at the gene ends were 5 bases for V and 6 bases for J; bases not matched to a gene: 6. The CDR3 runs 14 residues. The chain's CDR3 is CASSYTLAGGEQYF. CDR3 bases: TGCGCCAGCAGCTATACGCTAGCGGGAGGCGAGCAGTACTTC.

V is TRBV2 and J is TRBJ2-7, with D possibly called TRBD1 or TRBD2 (6 bases each). V shed 6 bases and J shed 2 bases, with 14 bases lying between them. The CDR3 runs 14 residues. Germline V lookup: CDR1 SNHLY, CDR2 FYNNEI. The CDR3 protein is CASRGGGIAYEQYF. In DNA form, the CDR3 reads TGTGCCAGCAGAGGAGGGGGTATAGCCTACGAGCAGTACTTC.

The chain is built from TRBV4-1 and TRBJ1-5, with 9 bases fitting TRBD1. Germline V gene sequence: CDR1 MGHRA, CDR2 YSYEKL. The V gene end was trimmed by 2 bases and the J gene end by 6 bases; junction bases not matched to a gene: 11. The CDR3 is 17 amino acids. CDR3 amino acids: CASSQRQGETWTQPQHF. The CDR3 region has the DNA TGCGCCAGCAGCCAACGACAGGGGGAAACATGGACTCAGCCCCAGCATTTT.

J is TRBJ2-2 and V is TRBV11-3; 7 bases line up with TRBD1. Germline values: CDR1 SGHNT, CDR2 YENEEA. CDR3 length: 17 amino acids. Trimming cost V 5 bases and J 0 bases; bases outside gene matches: 9. CDR3 in DNA: TGTGCCAGCAGCCGCGTCGGACAGGCCGCGAACACCGGGGAGCTGTTTTTT. Translated: CASSRVGQAANTGELFF.

The chain uses TRBV6-1 and TRBJ2-7; TRBD1 is a possible D gene (5 bases). Germline V gives CDR1 MNHNS, CDR2 SASEGT. CDR3 size: 15 residues. Trimming stripped 2 bases from V and 3 bases from J, with 14 bases between. CDR3 region: CASSENPRADYEQYF. The CDR3 nucleotides are TGTGCCAGCAGTGAAAACCCCAGGGCCGACTACGAGCAGTACTTC.

This clone was found a few times. The chain carries TRBV14 and TRBJ2-7; D possibly matches TRBD1 or TRBD2 (6 bases each). V gave up 8 bases and J gave up 6 bases, with 17 bases separating them. CDR1 is SGHDN, CDR2 FVKESK, per germline. The CDR3 sequence is 13 residues long. As DNA, the CDR3 is TGTGCCAGCGCCGTCAACTGGGGGGCCGAGCAGTACTTC. Translation: CASAVNWGAEQYF.